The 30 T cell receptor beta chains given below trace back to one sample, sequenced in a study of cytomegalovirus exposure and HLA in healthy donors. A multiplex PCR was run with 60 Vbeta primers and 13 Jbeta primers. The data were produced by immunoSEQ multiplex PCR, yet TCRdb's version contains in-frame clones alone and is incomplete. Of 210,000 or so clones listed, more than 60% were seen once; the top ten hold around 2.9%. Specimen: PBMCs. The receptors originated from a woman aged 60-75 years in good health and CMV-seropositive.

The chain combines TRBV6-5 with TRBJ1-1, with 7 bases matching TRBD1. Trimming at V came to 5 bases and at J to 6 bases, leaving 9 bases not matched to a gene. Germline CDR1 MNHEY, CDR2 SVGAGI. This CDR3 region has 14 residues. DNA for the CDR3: TGTGCCAGCAGTCACAAGACAGGGATTGCTGAAGCTTTCTTT. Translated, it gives CASSHKTGIAEAFF.

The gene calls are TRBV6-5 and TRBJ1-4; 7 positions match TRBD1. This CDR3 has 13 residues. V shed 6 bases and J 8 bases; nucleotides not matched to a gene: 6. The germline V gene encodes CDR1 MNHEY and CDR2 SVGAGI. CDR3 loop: CASSNRGEEKLFF. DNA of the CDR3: TGTGCCAGCAGCAACAGGGGAGAAGAAAAACTGTTTTTT.

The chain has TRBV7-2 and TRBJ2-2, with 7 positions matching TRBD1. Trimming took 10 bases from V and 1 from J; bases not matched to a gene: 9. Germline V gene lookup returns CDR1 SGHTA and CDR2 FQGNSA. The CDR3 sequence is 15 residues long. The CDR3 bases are TGTGCCACCCTACGATGGACAGGGAACACCGGGGAGCTGTTTTTT. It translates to CATLRWTGNTGELFF.

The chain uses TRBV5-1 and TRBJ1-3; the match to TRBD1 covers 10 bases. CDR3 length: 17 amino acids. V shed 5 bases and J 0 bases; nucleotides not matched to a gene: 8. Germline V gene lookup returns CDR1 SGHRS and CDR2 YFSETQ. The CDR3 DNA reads TGCGCCAGCAGAACCGGGACAGGGGACCACTCTGGAAACACCATATATTTT. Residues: CASRTGTGDHSGNTIYF.

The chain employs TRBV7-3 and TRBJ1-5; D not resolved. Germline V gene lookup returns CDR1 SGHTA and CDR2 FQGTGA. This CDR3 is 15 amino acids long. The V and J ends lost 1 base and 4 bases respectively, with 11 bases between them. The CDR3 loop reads CASSLSGGINQPQHF. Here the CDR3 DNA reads TGTGCCAGCAGCTTAAGCGGAGGGATTAATCAGCCCCAGCATTTT.

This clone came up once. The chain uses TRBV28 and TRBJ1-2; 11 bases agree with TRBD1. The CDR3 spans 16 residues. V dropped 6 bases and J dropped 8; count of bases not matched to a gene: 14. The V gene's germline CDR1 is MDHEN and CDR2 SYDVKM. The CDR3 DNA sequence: TGTGCCAGCAGATCTCCCGGGACAGGGGGTGTTAAGGGCTACACCTTC. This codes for CASRSPGTGGVKGYTF.

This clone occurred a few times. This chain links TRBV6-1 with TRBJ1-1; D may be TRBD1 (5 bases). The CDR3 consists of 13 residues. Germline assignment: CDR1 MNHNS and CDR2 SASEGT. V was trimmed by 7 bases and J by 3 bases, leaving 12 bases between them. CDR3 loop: CASMSGKDTEAFF. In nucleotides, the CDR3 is TGTGCCAGCATGTCAGGGAAGGACACTGAAGCTTTCTTT.

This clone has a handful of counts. This chain's CDR3 is CATRRVNTEAFF. The CDR3 region has the DNA TGTGCCACTCGGAGGGTGAACACTGAAGCTTTCTTT. The chain recombines TRBV19 with TRBJ1-1; D is ambiguous. The V end was cut by 10 bases, the J end by 0 bases, with 9 bases between. This CDR3 is built from 12 residues. The V gene's germline CDR1 is LNHDA and CDR2 SQIVND (reference sequence). The entire variable domain, with the rest obtained from reference TRBV19 and TRBJ1-1, is as follows: DGGITQSPKYLFRKEGQNVTLSCEQNLNHDAMYWYRQDPGQGLRLIYYSQIVNDFQKGDIAEGYSVSREKKESFPLTVTSAQKNPTAFYLCATRRVNTEAFFGQGTRLTVV.

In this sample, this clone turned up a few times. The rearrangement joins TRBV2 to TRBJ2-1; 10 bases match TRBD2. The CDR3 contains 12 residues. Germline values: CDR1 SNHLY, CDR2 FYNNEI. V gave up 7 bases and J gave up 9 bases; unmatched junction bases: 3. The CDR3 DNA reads TGTGCCAGCAAACTAGCGGGAATTGAGCAGTTCTTC. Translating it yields CASKLAGIEQFF.

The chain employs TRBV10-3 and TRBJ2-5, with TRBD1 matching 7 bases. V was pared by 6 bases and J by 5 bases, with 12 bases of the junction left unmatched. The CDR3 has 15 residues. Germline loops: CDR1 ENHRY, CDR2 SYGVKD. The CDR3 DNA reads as TGTGCCATCAGCTTACAGGGGCGGCTGGGGGAGACCCAGTACTTC. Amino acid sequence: CAISLQGRLGETQYF.

In DNA form, the CDR3 reads TGTGCCAGCAGTGAAAGATCGAGGTCGTCCAAATATGGCTACACCTTC. Encoded protein: CASSERSRSSKYGYTF. V and J are TRBV2 and TRBJ1-2; D unresolved. The V gene lost 2 bases and the J gene lost 5 bases, with 18 bases spanning the gap. The CDR3 covers 16 residues. Germline V gives CDR1 SNHLY, CDR2 FYNNEI.

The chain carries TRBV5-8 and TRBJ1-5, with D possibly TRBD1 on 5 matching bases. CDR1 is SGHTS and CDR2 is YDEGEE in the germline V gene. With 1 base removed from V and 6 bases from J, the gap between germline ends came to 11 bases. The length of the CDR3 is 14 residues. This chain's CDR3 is CASSLQGPGQPQHF. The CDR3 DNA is TGTGCCAGCAGCTTGCAGGGCCCGGGTCAGCCCCAGCATTTT.

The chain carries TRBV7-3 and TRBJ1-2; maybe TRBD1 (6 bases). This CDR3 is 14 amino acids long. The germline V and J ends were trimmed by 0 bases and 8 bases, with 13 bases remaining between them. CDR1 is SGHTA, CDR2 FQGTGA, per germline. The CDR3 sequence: CASSLTGGGEGYTF. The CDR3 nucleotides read TGTGCCAGCAGCTTAACAGGGGGGGGCGAGGGCTACACCTTC.

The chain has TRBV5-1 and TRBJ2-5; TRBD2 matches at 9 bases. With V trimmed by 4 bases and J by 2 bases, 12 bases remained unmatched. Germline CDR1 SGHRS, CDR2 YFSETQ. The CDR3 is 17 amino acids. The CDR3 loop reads CASSLTAGGAPQETQYF. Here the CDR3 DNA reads TGCGCCAGCAGCCTAACGGCGGGGGGGGCCCCGCAAGAGACCCAGTACTTC.

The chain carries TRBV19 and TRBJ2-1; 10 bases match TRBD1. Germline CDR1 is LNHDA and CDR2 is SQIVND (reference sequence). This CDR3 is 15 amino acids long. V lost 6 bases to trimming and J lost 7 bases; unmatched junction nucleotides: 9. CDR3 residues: CASRWGTGETNEQFF. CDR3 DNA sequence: TGTGCCAGTAGATGGGGGACAGGGGAGACGAATGAGCAGTTCTTC.

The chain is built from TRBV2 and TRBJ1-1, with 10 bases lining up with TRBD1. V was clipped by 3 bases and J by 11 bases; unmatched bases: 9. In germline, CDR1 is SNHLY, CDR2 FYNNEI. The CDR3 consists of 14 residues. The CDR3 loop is CASSEVRDRGLAFF. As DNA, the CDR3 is TGTGCCAGCAGTGAGGTCCGGGACAGGGGTTTGGCTTTCTTT.

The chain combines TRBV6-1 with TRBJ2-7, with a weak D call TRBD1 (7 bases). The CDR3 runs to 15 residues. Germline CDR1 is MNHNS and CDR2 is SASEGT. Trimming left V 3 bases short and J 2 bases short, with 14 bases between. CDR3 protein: CASSESTGRTYEQYF. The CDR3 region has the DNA TGTGCCAGCAGTGAGTCGACAGGGAGGACCTACGAGCAGTACTTC.

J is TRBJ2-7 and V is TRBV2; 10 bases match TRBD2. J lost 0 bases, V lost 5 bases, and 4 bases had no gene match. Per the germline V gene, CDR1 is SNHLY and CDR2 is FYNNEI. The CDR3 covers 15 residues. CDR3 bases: TGTGCCAGCAGTAGACTAGCGGGTAGCTCCTACGAGCAGTACTTC. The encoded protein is CASSRLAGSSYEQYF.

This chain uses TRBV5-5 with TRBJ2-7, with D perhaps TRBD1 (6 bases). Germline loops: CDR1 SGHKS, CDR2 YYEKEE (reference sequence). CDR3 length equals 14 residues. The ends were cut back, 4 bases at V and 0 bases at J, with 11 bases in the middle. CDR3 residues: CASSRDTFSYEQYF. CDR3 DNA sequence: TGTGCCAGCAGCCGGGACACCTTCTCCTACGAGCAGTACTTC.

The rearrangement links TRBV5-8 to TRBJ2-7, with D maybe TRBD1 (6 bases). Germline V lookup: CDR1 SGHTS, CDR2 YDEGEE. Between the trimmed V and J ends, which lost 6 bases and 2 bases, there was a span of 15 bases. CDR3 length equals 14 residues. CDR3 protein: CASTALQGPYEQYF. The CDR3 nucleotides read TGTGCCAGCACCGCCCTACAGGGACCCTACGAGCAGTACTTC.

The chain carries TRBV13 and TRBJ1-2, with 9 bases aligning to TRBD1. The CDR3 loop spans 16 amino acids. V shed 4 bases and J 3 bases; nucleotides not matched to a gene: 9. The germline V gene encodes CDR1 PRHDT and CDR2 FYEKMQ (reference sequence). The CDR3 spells CASSSPGQGSDYGYTF. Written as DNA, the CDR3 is TGTGCCAGCAGCTCCCCGGGACAGGGTTCCGACTATGGCTACACCTTC.

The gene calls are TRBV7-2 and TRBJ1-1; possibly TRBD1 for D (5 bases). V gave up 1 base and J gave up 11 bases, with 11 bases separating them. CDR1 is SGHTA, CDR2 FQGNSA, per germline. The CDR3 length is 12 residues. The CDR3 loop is CASSLVGQIAFF. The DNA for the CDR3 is TGTGCCAGCAGCTTAGTGGGGCAGATCGCTTTCTTT. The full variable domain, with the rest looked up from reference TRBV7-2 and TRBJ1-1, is GAGVSQSPSNKVTEKGKDVELRCDPISGHTALYWYRQSLGQGLEFLIYFQGNSAPDKSGLPSDRFSAERTGGSVSTLTIQRTQQEDSAVYLCASSLVGQIAFFGQGTRLTVV.

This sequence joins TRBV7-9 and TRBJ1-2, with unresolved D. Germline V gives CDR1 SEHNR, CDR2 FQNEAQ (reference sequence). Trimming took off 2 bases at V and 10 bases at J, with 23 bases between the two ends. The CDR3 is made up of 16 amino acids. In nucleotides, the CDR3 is TGTGCCAGCAGCTTAAGTGGGTCGAGGGCTGGTGGGAACTACACCTTC. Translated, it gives CASSLSGSRAGGNYTF.

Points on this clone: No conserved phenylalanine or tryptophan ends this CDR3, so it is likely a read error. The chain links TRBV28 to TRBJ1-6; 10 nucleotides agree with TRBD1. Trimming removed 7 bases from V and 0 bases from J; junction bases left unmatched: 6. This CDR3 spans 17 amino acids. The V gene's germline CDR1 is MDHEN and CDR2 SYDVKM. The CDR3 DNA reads TGTGCCAGCACCGGGACAGGGGCCAGCTCCTATAATTCACCCCTCCACCTT. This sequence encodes CASTGTGASSYNSPLHL.

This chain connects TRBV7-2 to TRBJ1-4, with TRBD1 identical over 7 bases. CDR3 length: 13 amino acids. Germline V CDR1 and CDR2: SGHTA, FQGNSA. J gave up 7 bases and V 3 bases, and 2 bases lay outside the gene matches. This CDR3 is CASSFDRAEKLFF. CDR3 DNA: TGTGCCAGCAGCTTCGACAGGGCTGAAAAACTGTTTTTT.

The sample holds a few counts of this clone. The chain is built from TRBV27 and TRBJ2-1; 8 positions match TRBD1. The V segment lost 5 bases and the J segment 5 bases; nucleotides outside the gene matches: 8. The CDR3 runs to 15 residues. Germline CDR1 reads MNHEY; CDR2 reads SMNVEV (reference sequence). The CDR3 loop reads CASSTDRVPHNEQFF. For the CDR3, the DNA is TGTGCCAGCAGTACGGACAGGGTCCCCCACAATGAGCAGTTCTTC.

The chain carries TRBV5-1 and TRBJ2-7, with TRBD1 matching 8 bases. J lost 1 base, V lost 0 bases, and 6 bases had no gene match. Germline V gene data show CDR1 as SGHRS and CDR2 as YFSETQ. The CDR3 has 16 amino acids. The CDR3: CASSLGTGKGSYEQYF. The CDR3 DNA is TGCGCCAGCAGCTTGGGGACAGGGAAGGGGTCCTACGAGCAGTACTTC.

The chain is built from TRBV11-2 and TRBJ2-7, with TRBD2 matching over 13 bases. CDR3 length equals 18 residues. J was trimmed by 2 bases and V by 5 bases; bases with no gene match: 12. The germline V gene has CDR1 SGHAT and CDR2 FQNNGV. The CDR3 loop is CASSPTSGGAGETYEQYF. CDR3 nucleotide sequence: TGTGCCAGCAGCCCTACTAGCGGGGGGGCCGGAGAAACCTACGAGCAGTACTTC.

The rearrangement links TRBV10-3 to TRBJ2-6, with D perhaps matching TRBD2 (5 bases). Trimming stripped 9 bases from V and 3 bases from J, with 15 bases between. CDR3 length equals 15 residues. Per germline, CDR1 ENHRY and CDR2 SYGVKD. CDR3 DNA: TGTGCCATTACCTCCTCGAGGGTTGGGGCCAACGTCCTGACTTTC. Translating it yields CAITSSRVGANVLTF.

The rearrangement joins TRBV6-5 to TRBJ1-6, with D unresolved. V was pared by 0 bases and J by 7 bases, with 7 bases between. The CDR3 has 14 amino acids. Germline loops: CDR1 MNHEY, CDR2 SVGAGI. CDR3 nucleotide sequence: TGTGCCAGCAGTTACTCACAGTGGAATTCACCCCTCCACTTT. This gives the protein CASSYSQWNSPLHF.